This T cell receptor (beta chain) was captured in a study of blood T cell repertoires in COVID-19. The protocol was immunoSEQ multiplex PCR, while the TCRdb copy is restricted to in-frame clones and leaves out a portion. The data hold fewer than 250,000 clones, with around 82% observed a single time. Material for sequencing was peripheral blood. The sequence came from a woman aged 70-85 years with acute or convalescent COVID-19.

The CDR3 spells CASSQDQSGGAHEQFF. The CDR3 coding sequence is TGTGCCAGCAGCCAAGATCAGAGCGGGGGGGCCCATGAGCAGTTCTTC. The chain couples TRBV3-1 (or the pseudogene TRBV3-2) to TRBJ2-1; 10 bases align to TRBD2. The CDR3 is 16 amino acids. The J segment lost 8 bases and the V segment lost 0 bases, leaving 7 bases of the junction unmatched. Germline V gene data show CDR1 as LGHDT and CDR2 as YNNKEL (reference sequence).